This passage covers 5 T cell receptor beta chains from one sample sequenced in a study of T-cell reconstitution after alpha-beta-depleted transplantation in children. For TCRbeta, the library was prepared with unique molecular identifiers. In TCRdb, the PCR reads were re-called with MiXCR into one record per CDR3 protein. This repertoire shows about 470,000 distinct CDR3 sequences, over 40% found once; its top ten account for 27%. The sample was PBMCs, taken before TCRalphabeta/CD19-depleted stem cell transplant. The origin of the receptors is a girl aged 2-10 years with aplastic anemia, due to receive a stem cell transplant.

The V gene is TRBV2, the J gene TRBJ2-7; D call uncertain. The CDR3 sequence is 16 residues long. Germline assignment: CDR1 SNHLY and CDR2 FYNNEI. V was trimmed by 4 bases and J by 7 bases, leaving 23 bases between them. The CDR3 here is CASSVSIREYYVEQYF. The CDR3 DNA reads as TGTGCCAGCAGTGTTTCCATTAGGGAATACTACGTGGAGCAGTACTTC.

The chain employs TRBV19 and TRBJ1-2; D uncertain. The germline V and J ends were trimmed by 5 bases and 5 bases, with 15 bases remaining between them. The CDR3 consists of 14 residues. Looked up from germline, CDR1 is LNHDA and CDR2 is SQIVND (reference sequence). CDR3 in amino acids: CASSPPGERYGYTF. Written as DNA, the CDR3 is TGTGCCAGTAGTCCCCCCGGGGAGAGATATGGCTACACCTTC.

In this sample, this clonotype turned up a few times. The rearrangement joins TRBV3-1 to TRBJ2-5; TRBD2 matches at 8 bases. Germline CDR1 and CDR2: LGHDT and YNNKEL (reference sequence). This CDR3 has 15 amino acids. J gave up 4 bases and V 8 bases, and 12 bases lay outside the gene matches. DNA for the CDR3: TGTGCCAGCCGTCTTACGGGAGGGCCCCTAGAGACCCAGTACTTC. This gives the protein CASRLTGGPLETQYF.

Only a few counts were recorded for this clonotype. This rearrangement joins TRBV20-1 to TRBJ1-2, with 9 positions matching TRBD1. Germline trimming cut 1 base from V and 6 bases from J; bases unmatched to any gene: 15. Looked up from germline, CDR1 is DFQATT and CDR2 is SNEGSKA (reference sequence). The CDR3 extends over 17 amino acids. The CDR3 nucleotides are TGCAGTGCTAGAGCAACCATAAAGACAGGGGGAGGAAATGGCTACACCTTC. The encoded protein is CSARATIKTGGGNGYTF.

This chain connects TRBV20-1 to TRBJ2-7; D may be TRBD1 or TRBD2 (5 bases each). Germline V gene data show CDR1 as DFQATT and CDR2 as SNEGSKA (reference sequence). V was clipped by 4 bases and J by 2 bases, with 15 bases between them. The CDR3 extends over 14 amino acids. CDR3 sequence reads: CSANGWGRTYEQYF. In DNA, the CDR3 is TGCAGTGCTAACGGCTGGGGACGGACCTACGAGCAGTACTTC.